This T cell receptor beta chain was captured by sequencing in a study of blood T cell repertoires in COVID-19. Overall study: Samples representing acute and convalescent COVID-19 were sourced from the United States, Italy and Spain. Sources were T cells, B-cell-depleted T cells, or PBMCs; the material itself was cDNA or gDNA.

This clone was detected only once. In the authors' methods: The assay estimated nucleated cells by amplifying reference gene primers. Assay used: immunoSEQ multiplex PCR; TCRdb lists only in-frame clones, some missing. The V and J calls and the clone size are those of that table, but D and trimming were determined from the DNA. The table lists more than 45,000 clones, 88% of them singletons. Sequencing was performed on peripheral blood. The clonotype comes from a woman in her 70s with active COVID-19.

CDR3 region: CATSRRGDGELFF. DNA for the CDR3: TGTGCCACCAGCCGAAGGGGCGACGGGGAGCTGTTTTTT. The V gene is TRBV15, the J gene TRBJ2-2; D possibly corresponds to TRBD1 (5 bases). The V gene lost 5 bases and the J gene lost 7 bases, with 11 bases spanning the gap. CDR3 size: 13 residues. In germline, CDR1 is LNHNV, CDR2 YYDKDF (reference sequence).